The 7 T cell receptor beta chains below were found in one sample sequenced in a study of blood T cell repertoires in COVID-19 (dated by TCRdb to about 2020). The protocol used for the library was the immunoSEQ multiplex PCR assay. TCRdb's version of the immuneACCESS table is confined to in-frame rearrangements and falls short of the full clone set. An unresolved V gene accounts for under half of the shortfall where checked; the remainder is of unknown origin. Present in this sample are roughly 170,000 clones, roughly 88% of which were seen just once. Clones ranked in the top ten supply 1.2% of the sample. Sample: peripheral blood. These receptors all stem from a man in his sixties who had recovered from COVID-19.

The gene calls are TRBV9 and TRBJ2-2; tentative D call: TRBD1 (6 bases). The V and J ends lost 4 bases and 5 bases respectively, with 12 bases between them. Germline V gene data show CDR1 as SGDLS and CDR2 as YYNGEE. The CDR3 sequence is 14 residues long. In DNA, the CDR3 is TGTGCCAGCAGCTTACAGGGTCAGACCGGGGAGCTGTTTTTT. Translating it yields CASSLQGQTGELFF. The full variable domain, rest sourced from reference TRBV9 and TRBJ2-2, is DSGVTQTPKHLITATGQRVTLRCSPRSGDLSVYWYQQSLDQGLQFLIQYYNGEERAKGNILERFSAQQFPDLHSELNLSSLELGDSALYFCASSLQGQTGELFFGEGSRLTVL.

The rearrangement uses TRBV19 and TRBJ1-1, with TRBD1 as a possible D gene (5 bases). The CDR3 is made up of 15 amino acids. Looked up from germline, CDR1 is LNHDA and CDR2 is SQIVND (reference sequence). Trimming removed 0 bases at V and 3 bases at J, with 11 bases between. The CDR3 here is CASSIDALQDTEAFF. The DNA of the CDR3 is TGTGCCAGTAGTATAGATGCCTTACAGGACACTGAAGCTTTCTTT.

This clone was recorded only once. The V gene is TRBV7-9, the J gene TRBJ2-2; tentatively, D is TRBD1 (6 bases). The CDR3 spans 13 residues. Germline assignment: CDR1 SEHNR and CDR2 FQNEAQ (reference sequence). Trimming took 5 bases from V and 9 from J, leaving 13 bases between them. The DNA of the CDR3 is TGTGCCAGCAGCCCGCGGACAGCCCGGGAGCTGTTTTTT. Its protein is CASSPRTARELFF.

The chain recombines TRBV19 with TRBJ2-7; 8 nucleotides align to TRBD1. With 9 bases clipped from V and 5 bases from J, the junction kept 6 bases outside the gene matches. CDR3 size: 12 residues. Germline V gene sequence: CDR1 LNHDA, CDR2 SQIVND (reference sequence). The CDR3 protein is CASRQGKHEQYF. The CDR3 DNA reads as TGTGCCAGCAGACAGGGGAAACACGAGCAGTACTTC.

V usage is TRBV4-1 and J usage is TRBJ1-6, with D uncertain. CDR3 length: 13 amino acids. Trimming removed 3 bases at V and 8 bases at J, with 8 bases between. Per the germline V gene, CDR1 is MGHRA and CDR2 is YSYEKL. CDR3 nucleotides: TGCGCCAGCAGCCACCCCCCCGATTCACCCCTCCACTTT. Translating it yields CASSHPPDSPLHF.

The V gene is TRBV5-1, the J gene TRBJ2-5; 7 bases fit TRBD1. The germline V gene encodes CDR1 SGHRS and CDR2 YFSETQ. Unmatched junction bases numbered 1, after V lost 0 bases and J lost 5 bases. The CDR3 totals 13 residues. CDR3 loop: CASSLGQGETQYF. The CDR3 DNA follows: TGCGCCAGCAGCTTGGGACAGGGTGAGACCCAGTACTTC.

This chain joins TRBV29-1 and TRBJ1-4; no clear D gene. The ends were cut back, 6 bases at V and 1 base at J, with 9 bases in the middle. The CDR3 contains 13 residues. The germline V gene encodes CDR1 SQVTM and CDR2 ANQGSEA. Here the CDR3 DNA reads TGCAGCGTGGCCCGCGGAACTAATGAAAAACTGTTTTTT. This encodes CSVARGTNEKLFF.